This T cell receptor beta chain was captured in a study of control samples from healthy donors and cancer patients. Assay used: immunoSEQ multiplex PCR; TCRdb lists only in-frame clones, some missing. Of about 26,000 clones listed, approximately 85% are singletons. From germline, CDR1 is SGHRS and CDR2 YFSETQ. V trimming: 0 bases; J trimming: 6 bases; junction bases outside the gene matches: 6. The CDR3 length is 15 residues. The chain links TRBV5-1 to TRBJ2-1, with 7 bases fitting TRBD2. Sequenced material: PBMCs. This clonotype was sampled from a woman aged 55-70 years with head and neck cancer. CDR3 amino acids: CASSLVSGTGNEQFF. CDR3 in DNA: TGCGCCAGCAGCTTGGTCAGCGGGACCGGCAATGAGCAGTTCTTC.